These 6 T cell receptor beta chains came from one sample sequenced in a study of OX40 agonist ivuxolimab in advanced cancers. The protocol was immunoSEQ multiplex PCR, while the TCRdb copy is restricted to in-frame clones and leaves out a portion. The sample lists about 110,000 clones, less than 95% seen once, with under 0.85% in the top ten. The material sequenced was CD4+ or CD8+ T cells sorted from blood, taken in a trial of the OX40 agonist ivuxolimab. The receptors were sampled from an adult with an advanced solid tumor such as melanoma, head and neck, liver or kidney cancer.

The gene calls are TRBV9 and TRBJ1-3; D unresolved. The CDR3 contains 15 residues. Germline values: CDR1 SGDLS, CDR2 YYNGEE. The ends were cut back, 0 bases at V and 3 bases at J, with 10 bases in the middle. The CDR3 DNA reads TGTGCCAGCAGCGTAGATCCGAGATTTGGAAACACCATATATTTT. Protein: CASSVDPRFGNTIYF. Together with reference TRBV9 and TRBJ1-3, the CDR3 gives the full variable domain: DSGVTQTPKHLITATGQRVTLRCSPRSGDLSVYWYQQSLDQGLQFLIQYYNGEERAKGNILERFSAQQFPDLHSELNLSSLELGDSALYFCASSVDPRFGNTIYFGEGSWLTVV.

The chain recombines TRBV18 with TRBJ2-5; D remains ambiguous. Trimming cost V 5 bases and J 5 bases, with 12 bases left between them. The V gene's germline CDR1 is KGHSH and CDR2 LQKENI. There are 13 residues in the CDR3. This chain's CDR3 is CASSEGKPETQYF. The CDR3, as DNA: TGTGCCAGCTCAGAAGGGAAGCCGGAGACCCAGTACTTC.

The V gene is TRBV7-3, the J gene TRBJ2-7; D may be TRBD2 (5 bases). The CDR3 spans 14 residues. Germline CDR1 reads SGHTA; CDR2 reads FQGTGA. V lost 5 bases, J lost 6 bases, and 17 bases lay in between. DNA for the CDR3: TGTGCCAGCAGCCCGACCTTGGCCGCGGGCGAGCAGTACTTC. Translation gives CASSPTLAAGEQYF.

This chain connects TRBV5-5 to TRBJ2-3; 8 positions match TRBD1. Germline V lookup: CDR1 SGHKS, CDR2 YYEKEE (reference sequence). Losses at the gene ends were 3 bases for V and 4 bases for J; bases not matched to a gene: 4. The CDR3 has 14 residues. For the CDR3, the DNA is TGTGCCAGCAGCTCAGGACAGGGCCCAGATACGCAGTATTTT. Amino acids: CASSSGQGPDTQYF.

The V and J genes are TRBV7-9 and TRBJ1-2; TRBD1 aligns across 11 bases. Trimming took 6 bases from V and 0 from J; bases not matched to a gene: 9. This CDR3 contains 17 residues. Germline V lookup: CDR1 SEHNR, CDR2 FQNEAQ (reference sequence). The DNA of the CDR3 is TGTGCCAGCAGGTTTAGGGACAGGGGGTTAACTAACTATGGCTACACCTTC. It encodes CASRFRDRGLTNYGYTF.

The J gene is TRBJ2-2, the V gene TRBV4-1, with 8 bases identical to TRBD2. J lost 2 bases, V lost 1 base, and 3 bases had no gene match. The CDR3 sequence is 16 residues long. The V gene's germline CDR1 is MGHRA and CDR2 YSYEKL. The CDR3 loop is CASSQVTSGNTGELFF. The DNA for the CDR3 is TGCGCCAGCAGCCAAGTAACTAGCGGAAACACCGGGGAGCTGTTTTTT.